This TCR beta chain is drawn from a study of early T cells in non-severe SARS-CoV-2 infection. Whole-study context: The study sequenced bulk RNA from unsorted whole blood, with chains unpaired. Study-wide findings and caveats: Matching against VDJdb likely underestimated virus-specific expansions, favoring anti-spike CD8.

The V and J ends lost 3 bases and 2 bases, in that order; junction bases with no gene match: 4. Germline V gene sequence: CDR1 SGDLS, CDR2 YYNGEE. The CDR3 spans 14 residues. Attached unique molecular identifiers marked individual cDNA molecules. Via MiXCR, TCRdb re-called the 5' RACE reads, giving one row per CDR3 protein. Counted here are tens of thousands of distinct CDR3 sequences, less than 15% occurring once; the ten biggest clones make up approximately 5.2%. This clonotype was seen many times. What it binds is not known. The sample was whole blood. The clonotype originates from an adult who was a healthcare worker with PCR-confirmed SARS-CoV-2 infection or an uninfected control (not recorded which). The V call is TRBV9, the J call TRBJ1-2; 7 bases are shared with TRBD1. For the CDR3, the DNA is TGTGCCAGCAGCGCTCTGGACAGGAACTATGGCTACACCTTC. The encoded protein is CASSALDRNYGYTF.